The text below deals with one T cell receptor (beta chain). The data stem from a study of cytomegalovirus exposure and HLA in healthy donors. Looking at the study overall: Earlier, some 200 million T cells were analyzed, and approximately 110 million unique TCR beta sequences were found among them. As released early, the data held 70 million to 100 million unique TCRs from HLA-typed donors.

Donors in the study were healthy people who gave bone marrow. In the PCR, 60 Vbeta and 13 Jbeta primers were used. Using immunoSEQ multiplex PCR, the repertoire was profiled, and TCRdb retains in-frame clones only, with some absent. This table has 150,000 to 190,000 clones, around 82% appearing once. The sample was PBMCs. The source of this sequence is a woman between 50 and 59 years old in good health and CMV-seropositive.

DNA for the CDR3: TGTGCCAGCAGCTTAGTAGCGGGGGGGCCTTACTCTGCGCAGTATTTT. It codes for CASSLVAGGPYSAQYF. The chain recombines TRBV7-2 with TRBJ2-3, with TRBD2 identical over 11 bases. Looked up from germline, CDR1 is SGHTA and CDR2 is FQGNSA. J gave up 10 bases and V 1 base, and 10 bases lay outside the gene matches. The CDR3 is made up of 16 amino acids.